Following are 4 T cell receptor beta chains from one sample sequenced in a study of T cell changes during pregnancy in multiple sclerosis. Sequenced by immunoSEQ multiplex PCR; TCRdb stores in-frame clones only, minus some. The sample lists roughly 51,000 clones, 90% to 95% seen once, with approximately 5.5% in the top ten. Sequences were derived from CD8+ T cells from peripheral blood mononuclear cells, sampled before pregnancy. These receptor sequences come from a female donor with multiple sclerosis, enrolled in a pregnancy study.

This rearrangement joins TRBV14 to TRBJ2-7; perhaps TRBD2 as D (5 bases). V lost 0 bases, J lost 5 bases, and 17 bases lay in between. This CDR3 contains 16 residues. Germline V lookup: CDR1 SGHDN, CDR2 FVKESK. This chain's CDR3 is CASSQDSTDRGNEQYF. The DNA for the CDR3 is TGTGCCAGCAGCCAAGATTCGACGGATCGAGGGAACGAGCAGTACTTC.

The CDR3 spells CASSDVSGHGYTF. The DNA of the CDR3 is TGTGCCAGCAGCGACGTTTCAGGGCATGGCTACACCTTC. This chain links TRBV9 with TRBJ1-2; maybe TRBD1 (5 bases). CDR1 SGDLS and CDR2 YYNGEE come from the germline V gene. V was shortened by 3 bases and J by 6 bases, with 12 bases between the two germline ends. There are 13 residues in the CDR3.

The chain couples TRBV6-1 to TRBJ2-7, with 11 positions matching TRBD2. This CDR3 is built from 15 residues. Germline V CDR1 and CDR2: MNHNS, SASEGT. V trimming: 3 bases; J trimming: 3 bases; junction bases outside the gene matches: 4. The CDR3 coding sequence is TGTGCCAGCAGTGAGACTAGCGGGGCCAGCTACGAGCAGTACTTC. This translates into CASSETSGASYEQYF.

This clone came up a few times. The chain combines TRBV28 with TRBJ1-5, with D tentatively TRBD1 (5 bases). Germline-derived CDR1 and CDR2 are MDHEN and SYDVKM. This CDR3 spans 14 amino acids. Trimming took off 6 bases at V and 12 bases at J, with 21 bases between the two ends. CDR3 in amino acids: CASSPLRSGLGQHF. CDR3 in DNA: TGTGCCAGCAGCCCGCTTAGGTCAGGGTTGGGCCAGCATTTT.